One TCR beta chain is described in this entry. This sample stems from a study of Ad26.COV2.S vaccination and SARS-CoV-2 variants. Looking at the study overall: Participant was drawn from the COV1001 Ad26.COV2.S trial arm.

Here immunoSEQ multiplex PCR was the method, and the copy in TCRdb shows in-frame clones only, minus some. This table holds hundreds of thousands of clones, around nine tenths found once. Treatment meaning: some 19 received Ad26.COV2.S at low or high dose, single or two shots; roughly 5 received placebo; per-sample allocation not given. Collection of samples fell on day 63 after the first vaccine or placebo injection. In Boston, an adult donor aged 18-55 years took part. Expressing Wuhan-strain SARS-CoV-2 spike, an Ad26 vector served as the vaccine. The V and J ends lost 7 bases and 7 bases respectively, with 14 bases between them. Germline loops: CDR1 MNHEY, CDR2 SVGAGI. The CDR3 is made up of 13 amino acids.

The rearrangement joins TRBV6-5 to TRBJ1-5, with D unclear. The sample was peripheral blood, taken in a trial of Ad26.COV2.S vaccine versus placebo. This receptor was identified in a person aged 18 to 65 who received the Ad26.COV2.S COVID-19 vaccine or a placebo. This CDR3 reads CASIGSPGQPQHF. CDR3 coding DNA: TGTGCCAGCATCGGGAGTCCGGGGCAGCCCCAGCATTTT.